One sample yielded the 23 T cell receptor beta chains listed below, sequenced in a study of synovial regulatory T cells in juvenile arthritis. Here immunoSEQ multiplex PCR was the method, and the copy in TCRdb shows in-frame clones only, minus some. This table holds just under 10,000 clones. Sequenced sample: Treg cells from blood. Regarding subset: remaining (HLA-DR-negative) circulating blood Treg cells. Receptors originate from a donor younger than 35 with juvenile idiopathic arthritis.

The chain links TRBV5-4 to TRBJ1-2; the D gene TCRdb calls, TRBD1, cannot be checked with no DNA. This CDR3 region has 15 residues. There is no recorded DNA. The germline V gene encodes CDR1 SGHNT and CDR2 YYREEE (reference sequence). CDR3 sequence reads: CASSSSYRGNYGYTF.

This CDR3 is CASSRTGWHYGYTF. The chain employs TRBV28 and TRBJ1-2; TCRdb indicates TRBD1, and absent DNA this call remains unverified. Germline V gives CDR1 MDHEN, CDR2 SYDVKM. The CDR3 is 14 residues long. The record lacks a DNA sequence.

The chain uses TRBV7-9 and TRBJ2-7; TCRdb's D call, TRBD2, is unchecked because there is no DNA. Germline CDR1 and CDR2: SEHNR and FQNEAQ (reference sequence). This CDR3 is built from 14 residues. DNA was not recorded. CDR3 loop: CASSQGLVSYEQYF.

The CDR3 loop is CASSPTGTVNTEAFF. The chain employs TRBV18 and TRBJ1-1; the D gene TCRdb calls, TRBD1, cannot be checked with no DNA. CDR1 and CDR2 from the germline V gene are KGHSH and LQKENI. The CDR3 contains 15 residues. The entry carries no DNA sequence.

CDR3 amino acids: CASSLVTPRGAKNIQYF. The chain joins TRBV7-9 to TRBJ2-4; TCRdb picks TRBD2, but there is no DNA to check that call. The CDR3 loop spans 17 amino acids. Only the protein is on record. Germline V lookup: CDR1 SEHNR, CDR2 FQNEAQ (reference sequence).

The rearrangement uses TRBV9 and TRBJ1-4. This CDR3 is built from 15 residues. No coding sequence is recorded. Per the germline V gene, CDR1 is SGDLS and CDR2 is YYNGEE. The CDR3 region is CASSVRTGNNEKLFF.

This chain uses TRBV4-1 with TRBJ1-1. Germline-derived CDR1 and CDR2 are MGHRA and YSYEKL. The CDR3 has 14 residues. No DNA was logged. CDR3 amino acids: CASRPGRMNTEAFF.

The CDR3 region is CASSIPGRAPHEQYF. This sequence joins TRBV19 and TRBJ2-7; checking the TCRdb D call of TRBD1 is not possible without DNA. This CDR3 contains 15 residues. The protein alone is recorded here. Per germline, CDR1 LNHDA and CDR2 SQIVND (reference sequence).

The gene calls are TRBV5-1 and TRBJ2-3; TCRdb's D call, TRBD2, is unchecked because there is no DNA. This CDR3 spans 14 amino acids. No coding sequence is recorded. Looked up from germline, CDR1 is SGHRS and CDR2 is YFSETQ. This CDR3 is CASSLGASTDTQYF. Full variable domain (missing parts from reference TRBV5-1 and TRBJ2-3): KAGVTQTPRYLIKTRGQQVTLSCSPISGHRSVSWYQQTPGQGLQFLFEYFSETQRNKGNFPGRFSGRQFSNSRSEMNVSTLELGDSALYLCASSLGASTDTQYFGPGTRLTVL.

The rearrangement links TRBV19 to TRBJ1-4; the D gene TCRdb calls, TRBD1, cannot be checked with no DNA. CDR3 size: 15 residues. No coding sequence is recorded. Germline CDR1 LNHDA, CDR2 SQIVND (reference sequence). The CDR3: CASSIGRGPNEKLFF.

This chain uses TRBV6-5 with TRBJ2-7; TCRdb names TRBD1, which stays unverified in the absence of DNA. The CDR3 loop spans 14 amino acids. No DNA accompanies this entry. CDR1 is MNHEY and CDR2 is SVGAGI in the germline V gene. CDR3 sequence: CASRASYTGTEQYF.

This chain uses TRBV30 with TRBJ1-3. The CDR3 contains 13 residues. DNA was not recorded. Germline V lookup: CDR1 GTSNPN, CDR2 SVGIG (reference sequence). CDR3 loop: CAWSIGTGNTIYF.

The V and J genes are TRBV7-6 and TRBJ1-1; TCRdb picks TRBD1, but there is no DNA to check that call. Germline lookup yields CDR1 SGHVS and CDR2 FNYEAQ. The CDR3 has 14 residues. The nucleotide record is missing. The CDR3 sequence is CASSKGDRGTEAFF.

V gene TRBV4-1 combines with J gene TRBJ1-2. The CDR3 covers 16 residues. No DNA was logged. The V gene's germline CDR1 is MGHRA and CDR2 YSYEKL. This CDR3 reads CASSQGRNWVGYGYTF.

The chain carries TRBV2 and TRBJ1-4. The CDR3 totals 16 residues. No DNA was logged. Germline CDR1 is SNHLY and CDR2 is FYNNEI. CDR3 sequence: CASSVGVEATNEKLFF.

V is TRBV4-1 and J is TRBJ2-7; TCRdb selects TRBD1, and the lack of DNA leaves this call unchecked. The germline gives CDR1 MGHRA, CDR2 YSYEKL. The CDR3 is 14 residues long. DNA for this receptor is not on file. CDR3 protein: CASSQDRGRYEQYF.

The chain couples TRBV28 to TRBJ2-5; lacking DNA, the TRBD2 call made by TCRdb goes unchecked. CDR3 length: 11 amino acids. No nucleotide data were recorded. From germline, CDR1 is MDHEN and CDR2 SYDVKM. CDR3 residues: CASSGGLFQYF.

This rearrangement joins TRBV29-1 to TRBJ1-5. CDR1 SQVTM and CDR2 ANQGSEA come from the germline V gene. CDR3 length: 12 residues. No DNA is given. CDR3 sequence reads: CSVGSGDQPQHF.

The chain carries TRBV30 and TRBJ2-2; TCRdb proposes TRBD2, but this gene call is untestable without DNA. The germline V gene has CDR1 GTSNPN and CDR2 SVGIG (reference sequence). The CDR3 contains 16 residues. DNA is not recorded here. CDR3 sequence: CAWSVARGSDTGELFF.

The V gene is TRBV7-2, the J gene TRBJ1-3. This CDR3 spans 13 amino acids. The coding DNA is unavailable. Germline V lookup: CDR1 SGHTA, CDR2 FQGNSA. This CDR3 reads CASSVDLGNTIYF. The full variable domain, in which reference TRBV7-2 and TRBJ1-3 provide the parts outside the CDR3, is GAGVSQSPSNKVTEKGKDVELRCDPISGHTALYWYRQSLGQGLEFLIYFQGNSAPDKSGLPSDRFSAERTGGSVSTLTIQRTQQEDSAVYLCASSVDLGNTIYFGEGSWLTVV.

The CDR3 is CASSAKVFSTYEQYF. The V and J genes are TRBV19 and TRBJ2-7. The CDR3 runs 15 residues. No nucleotide data were recorded. Germline V gene sequence: CDR1 LNHDA, CDR2 SQIVND (reference sequence). Together with reference TRBV19 and TRBJ2-7, the CDR3 gives the full variable domain: DGGITQSPKYLFRKEGQNVTLSCEQNLNHDAMYWYRQDPGQGLRLIYYSQIVNDFQKGDIAEGYSVSREKKESFPLTVTSAQKNPTAFYLCASSAKVFSTYEQYFGPGTRLTVT.

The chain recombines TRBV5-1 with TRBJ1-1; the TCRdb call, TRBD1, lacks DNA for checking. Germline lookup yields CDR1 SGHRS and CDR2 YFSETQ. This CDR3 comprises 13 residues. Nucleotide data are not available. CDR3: CASSLTGNTEAFF.

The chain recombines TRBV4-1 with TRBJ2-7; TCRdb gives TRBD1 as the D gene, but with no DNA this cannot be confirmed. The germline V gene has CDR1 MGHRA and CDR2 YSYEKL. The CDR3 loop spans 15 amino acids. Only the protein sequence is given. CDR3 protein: CASSQDIGRFYEQYF.